A single sample is the source of the 24 T cell receptor beta chains below, sequenced in a study of blood T cell repertoires in COVID-19. Assay: immunoSEQ multiplex PCR; the TCRdb copy retains only in-frame clones and omits some. The sample comprises some 320,000 clones, 75% to 90% of which are singletons, and about 2% rests with the top ten. The sequencing sample was made of PBMCs or T cells enriched from blood (not recorded which). The source is a woman aged 25 to 45 who had been exposed to COVID-19.

The chain recombines TRBV5-1 with TRBJ2-1, with 9 bases aligning to TRBD1. Losses at the gene ends were 5 bases for V and 6 bases for J; bases not matched to a gene: 6. Germline V gene data show CDR1 as SGHRS and CDR2 as YFSETQ. This CDR3 is 14 amino acids long. CDR3 nucleotides: TGCGCCAGCAGAGGGACAGGGATAAGCAATGAGCAGTTCTTC. It yields the protein CASRGTGISNEQFF.

J is TRBJ2-2 and V is TRBV28, with 8 bases aligning to TRBD2. The CDR3 spans 18 residues. The germline CDR1 and CDR2 sequences are MDHEN and SYDVKM. Germline trimming cut 3 bases from V and 1 base from J; bases unmatched to any gene: 10. In DNA form, the CDR3 reads TGTGCCAGCAGTTTCCCACCGGGACTAGTGGGGAACACCGGGGAGCTGTTTTTT. Translation gives CASSFPPGLVGNTGELFF.

The chain recombines TRBV29-1 with TRBJ2-7; 10 bases fit TRBD2. Germline V CDR1 and CDR2: SQVTM, ANQGSEA. Trimming cost V 6 bases and J 2 bases; bases outside gene matches: 4. This CDR3 has 13 residues. The CDR3 DNA is TGCAGCGTGCATCTAGCGGGAGCCTACGAGCAGTACTTC. This sequence encodes CSVHLAGAYEQYF.

This chain links TRBV18 with TRBJ2-7; TRBD1 aligns across 8 bases. CDR1 KGHSH and CDR2 LQKENI come from the germline V gene. The CDR3 runs 16 residues. Trimming took 2 bases from V and 0 from J; bases not matched to a gene: 6. The CDR3 DNA follows: TGTGCCAGCTCACCATCCCCAGGGGGCGCCTCCTACGAGCAGTACTTC. Translating gives CASSPSPGGASYEQYF.

The chain is built from TRBV4-1 and TRBJ2-1; 13 nucleotides line up with TRBD2. The germline V gene encodes CDR1 MGHRA and CDR2 YSYEKL. The CDR3 has 15 residues. V lost 4 bases and J lost 8; bases outside the gene matches: 5. CDR3 nucleotide sequence: TGCGCCAGCAGCCCACTAGCGGGGGGGCCGGATGAGCAGTTCTTC. Translated, it gives CASSPLAGGPDEQFF.

The chain is built from TRBV6-5 and TRBJ1-6, with 8 positions matching TRBD1. The CDR3 sequence is 15 residues long. Germline assignment: CDR1 MNHEY and CDR2 SVGAGI. Trimming took 11 bases from V and 6 from J; bases not matched to a gene: 12. The DNA for the CDR3 is TGTGCCGGGTGGCCGGGGACAGGCGGTAATTCACCCCTCCACTTT. Translated: CAGWPGTGGNSPLHF.

V is TRBV7-2 and J is TRBJ1-1, with 8 positions matching TRBD1. J gave up 1 base and V 5 bases, and 6 bases lay outside the gene matches. The CDR3 covers 15 residues. Germline V gene sequence: CDR1 SGHTA, CDR2 FQGNSA. CDR3 DNA sequence: TGTGCCAGCAGCGTCCGGACAGGGAGGAACACTGAAGCTTTCTTT. Its translation: CASSVRTGRNTEAFF.

The chain joins TRBV29-1 to TRBJ1-1; 7 positions match TRBD1. Germline trimming cut 1 base from V and 1 base from J; bases unmatched to any gene: 6. The germline V gene encodes CDR1 SQVTM and CDR2 ANQGSEA. The CDR3 covers 15 residues. CDR3 amino acids: CSVEATRDRNTEAFF. Here the CDR3 DNA reads TGCAGCGTTGAAGCGACCCGGGACAGGAACACTGAAGCTTTCTTT.

This clone was found a few times. The chain links TRBV30 to TRBJ1-5; weak D call: TRBD1 (5 bases). Per the germline V gene, CDR1 is GTSNPN and CDR2 is SVGIG (reference sequence). The CDR3 spans 13 residues. Trimming removed 0 bases at V and 5 bases at J, with 8 bases between. The DNA for the CDR3 is TGTGCCTGGAGTGTAAGCAGGGATCAGCCCCAGCATTTT. It is translated as CAWSVSRDQPQHF.

The J gene is TRBJ2-3, the V gene TRBV5-1; D may match TRBD1 or TRBD2 (5 bases each). The V end was cut by 4 bases, the J end by 0 bases, with 15 bases between. Germline assignment: CDR1 SGHRS and CDR2 YFSETQ. The length of the CDR3 is 16 residues. The CDR3, as DNA: TGCGCCAGCAGCATGGGGCCAGGAGGAAGCACAGATACGCAGTATTTT. Its translation is CASSMGPGGSTDTQYF.

V is TRBV5-4 and J is TRBJ1-4, with a weak D call TRBD1 (6 bases). V lost 2 bases, J lost 6 bases, and 14 bases lay in between. This CDR3 is built from 15 residues. Germline-derived CDR1 and CDR2 are SGHNT and YYREEE (reference sequence). The CDR3 DNA follows: TGTGCCAGCAGCTTTCAACAGGGTGGTTATGAAAAACTGTTTTTT. It specifies CASSFQQGGYEKLFF.

In DNA, the CDR3 is TGTGCCAGCAGTCCGACCGCGGTGCACACTGAAGCTTTCTTT. It encodes CASSPTAVHTEAFF. V and J are TRBV28 and TRBJ1-1; D remains unclear. Trimming took 5 bases from V and 3 from J, leaving 13 bases between them. The V gene's germline CDR1 is MDHEN and CDR2 SYDVKM. There are 14 residues in the CDR3.

The V call is TRBV4-3, the J call TRBJ2-3; 12 bases fit TRBD2. This CDR3 is built from 20 residues. After removal of 0 bases from V and 2 bases from J, the junction contained 12 bases not matched to a gene. Per the germline V gene, CDR1 is LGHNA and CDR2 is YSLEER. The CDR3 DNA reads as TGCGCCAGCAGCCAAGAGGGGCTCCTAGCGGGGGGGCGTGTCACAGATACGCAGTATTTT. Protein sequence: CASSQEGLLAGGRVTDTQYF.

CDR3 coding DNA: TGTGCCAGCAGCCAAGGGCCAGGGGACGATTCACCCCTCCACTTT. It is translated as CASSQGPGDDSPLHF. V gene TRBV4-2 combines with J gene TRBJ1-6; the D gene is possibly TRBD1 (6 bases). The CDR3 length is 15 residues. V lost 1 base, J lost 8 bases, and 12 bases lay in between. Germline V CDR1 and CDR2: LGHNA, YNFKEQ.

The chain couples TRBV19 to TRBJ1-1; D gene uncertain. V was clipped by 6 bases and J by 6 bases, with 17 bases between them. The CDR3 consists of 14 residues. Germline V gene lookup returns CDR1 LNHDA and CDR2 SQIVND (reference sequence). The chain's CDR3 is CASSVRESSAEAFF. The CDR3 DNA reads as TGTGCCAGTAGCGTAAGGGAGAGTAGCGCTGAAGCTTTCTTT.

This clone was seen a single time. This chain connects TRBV3-1 (or the pseudogene TRBV3-2) to TRBJ2-7, with 7 positions matching TRBD2. Trimming cost V 3 bases and J 6 bases; bases outside gene matches: 11. Germline lookup yields CDR1 LGHDT and CDR2 YNNKEL (reference sequence). This CDR3 region has 15 residues. CDR3 sequence reads: CASSQRSGIMSEQYF. In DNA, the CDR3 is TGTGCCAGCAGCCAGAGAAGCGGGATTATGAGCGAGCAGTACTTC.

CDR3 nucleotides: TGTGCCTGGAGTGTCTTACGGCGGGGGGGCCACAATGAGCAGTTCTTC. It yields the protein CAWSVLRRGGHNEQFF. V usage is TRBV30 and J usage is TRBJ2-1, with 9 bases lining up with TRBD2. The germline gives CDR1 GTSNPN, CDR2 SVGIG (reference sequence). The length of the CDR3 is 16 residues. V trimming: 0 bases; J trimming: 5 bases; junction bases outside the gene matches: 8. The variable domain in full, completed from reference TRBV30 and TRBJ2-1, reads SQTIHQWPATLVQPVGSPLSLECTVEGTSNPNLYWYRQAAGRGLQLLFYSVGIGQISSEVPQNLSASRPQDRQFILSSKKLLLSDSGFYLCAWSVLRRGGHNEQFFGPGTRLTVL.

The chain combines TRBV10-3 with TRBJ2-3; 10 bases match TRBD2. The junction had 5 bases not matched to a gene; V was cut back by 11 bases and J by 6 bases. This CDR3 has 12 amino acids. CDR1 is ENHRY, CDR2 SYGVKD, per germline. In nucleotides, the CDR3 is TGTGCCTTTGGGACTAGCGTGGATACGCAGTATTTT. Amino acids: CAFGTSVDTQYF.

CDR3 region: CASTKRGVTEAFF. Written as DNA, the CDR3 is TGTGCCAGCACAAAACGGGGAGTAACTGAAGCTTTCTTT. V usage is TRBV2 and J usage is TRBJ1-1, with D unclear. The V and J ends lost 7 bases and 5 bases respectively, with 14 bases between them. The CDR3 consists of 13 residues. Germline V CDR1 and CDR2: SNHLY, FYNNEI.

The chain combines TRBV12-3 or TRBV12-4 with TRBJ1-5; D call uncertain. Trimming left V 3 bases short and J 5 bases short, with 5 bases between. The CDR3 runs 12 residues. In DNA, the CDR3 is TGTGCCAGCAGTTTTATCTATCAGCCCCAGCATTTT. This encodes CASSFIYQPQHF.

The chain joins TRBV19 to TRBJ2-5; 10 bases match TRBD1. The CDR3 covers 14 residues. Unmatched junction bases numbered 3, after V lost 3 bases and J lost 5 bases. Germline-derived CDR1 and CDR2 are LNHDA and SQIVND (reference sequence). CDR3 sequence reads: CASSMTGGWETQYF. Here the CDR3 DNA reads TGTGCCAGTAGTATGACAGGGGGCTGGGAGACCCAGTACTTC.

DNA of the CDR3: TGTGCCAGCAGGCTAGGACAAAACTCTGGAAACACCATATATTTT. Translation: CASRLGQNSGNTIYF. The J gene is TRBJ1-3, the V gene TRBV6-5; D possibly corresponds to TRBD1 (5 bases). Germline-derived CDR1 and CDR2 are MNHEY and SVGAGI. CDR3 length equals 15 residues. V was cut by 6 bases and J by 0 bases, with 12 bases left in between.

This chain joins TRBV24-1 and TRBJ2-7, with 11 bases aligning to TRBD2. The CDR3 has 15 amino acids. V was pared by 3 bases and J by 5 bases, with 5 bases of the junction left unmatched. Germline CDR1 is KGHDR and CDR2 is SFDVKD. CDR3 sequence: CATSDNTSGGDEQYF. CDR3 DNA sequence: TGTGCCACCAGTGATAACACTAGCGGGGGCGACGAGCAGTACTTC.

The J gene is TRBJ2-1, the V gene TRBV27; D is ambiguous. The germline gives CDR1 MNHEY, CDR2 SMNVEV (reference sequence). Trimming shortened V by 7 bases and J by 4 bases, and 14 bases separated the two germline ends. This CDR3 has 14 amino acids. CDR3 sequence: CASTPLPYYNEQFF. Written as DNA, the CDR3 is TGTGCCAGCACTCCCCTACCTTATTACAATGAGCAGTTCTTC.